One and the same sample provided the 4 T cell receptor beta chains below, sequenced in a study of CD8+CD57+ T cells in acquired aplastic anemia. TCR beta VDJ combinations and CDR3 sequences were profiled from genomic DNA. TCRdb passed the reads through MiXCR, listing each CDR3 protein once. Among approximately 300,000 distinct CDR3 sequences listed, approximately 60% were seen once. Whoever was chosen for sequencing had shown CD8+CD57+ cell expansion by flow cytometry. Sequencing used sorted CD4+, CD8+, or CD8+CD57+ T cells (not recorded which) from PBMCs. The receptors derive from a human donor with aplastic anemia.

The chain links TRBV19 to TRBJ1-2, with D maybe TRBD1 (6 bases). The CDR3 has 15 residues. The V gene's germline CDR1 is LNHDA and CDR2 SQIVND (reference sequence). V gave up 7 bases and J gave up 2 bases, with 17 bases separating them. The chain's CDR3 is CASTKDSQRNYGYTF. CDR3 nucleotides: TGTGCCAGTACCAAGGACAGCCAACGGAACTATGGCTACACCTTC.

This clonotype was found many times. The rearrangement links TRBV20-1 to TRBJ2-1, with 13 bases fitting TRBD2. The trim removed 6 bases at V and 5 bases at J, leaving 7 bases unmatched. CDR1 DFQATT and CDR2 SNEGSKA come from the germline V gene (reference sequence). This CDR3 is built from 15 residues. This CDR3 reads CSASTSGGPNNEQFF. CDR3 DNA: TGCAGTGCGTCGACTAGCGGGGGGCCGAACAATGAGCAGTTCTTC.

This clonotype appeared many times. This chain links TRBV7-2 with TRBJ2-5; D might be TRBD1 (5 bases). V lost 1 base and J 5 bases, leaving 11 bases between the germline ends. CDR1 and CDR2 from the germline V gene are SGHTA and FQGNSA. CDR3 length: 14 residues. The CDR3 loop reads CASSLGGQWETQYF. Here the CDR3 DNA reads TGTGCCAGCAGCTTAGGGGGCCAGTGGGAGACCCAGTACTTC. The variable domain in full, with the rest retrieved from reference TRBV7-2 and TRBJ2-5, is GAGVSQSPSNKVTEKGKDVELRCDPISGHTALYWYRQSLGQGLEFLIYFQGNSAPDKSGLPSDRFSAERTGGSVSTLTIQRTQQEDSAVYLCASSLGGQWETQYFGPGTRLLVL.

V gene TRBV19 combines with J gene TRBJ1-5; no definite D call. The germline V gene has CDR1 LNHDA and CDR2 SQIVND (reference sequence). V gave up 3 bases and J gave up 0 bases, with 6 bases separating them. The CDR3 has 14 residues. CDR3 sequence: CASSMVSSNQPQHF. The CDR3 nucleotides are TGTGCCAGTAGTATGGTATCTAGCAATCAGCCCCAGCATTTT.